The next 18 T cell receptor beta chains were all read from a single sample in a study of early T cells in non-severe SARS-CoV-2 infection. A single record per CDR3 protein comes from TCRdb applying MiXCR to the 5' RACE reads. There are some 51,000 distinct CDR3 sequences in the sample; under 15% occur only once, and 8% to 10% lies in the top ten. The input for sequencing was whole blood, taken at baseline. The receptors were sampled from an adult who was a healthcare worker with PCR-confirmed SARS-CoV-2 infection or an uninfected control (not recorded which).

This clonotype was observed at least ten times. This chain uses TRBV11-2 with TRBJ2-4; 7 bases are shared with TRBD2. CDR3 length equals 17 residues. With V trimmed by 4 bases and J by 0 bases, 9 bases remained unmatched. Germline CDR1 is SGHAT and CDR2 is FQNNGV. CDR3 in amino acids: CASSSLGAGVAKNIQYF. The CDR3, as DNA: TGTGCCAGCAGCTCTCTCGGGGCGGGAGTAGCCAAAAACATTCAGTACTTC.

This clonotype was detected only a few times. The J gene is TRBJ2-2, the V gene TRBV24-1; TRBD1 agrees at 10 bases. Germline V lookup: CDR1 KGHDR, CDR2 SFDVKD. V was pared by 5 bases and J by 8 bases, with 7 bases of the junction left unmatched. The CDR3 loop spans 15 amino acids. The CDR3 reads CATSARTGGIGELFF. In nucleotides, the CDR3 is TGTGCCACCAGTGCCCGGACAGGGGGGATAGGGGAGCTGTTTTTT.

This clonotype was detected a few times. The genes are TRBV28 and TRBJ2-5, with 8 bases identical to TRBD1. V gave up 5 bases and J gave up 9 bases; unmatched junction bases: 2. Germline V lookup: CDR1 MDHEN, CDR2 SYDVKM. There are 11 residues in the CDR3. CDR3 DNA: TGTGCCAGCAGTCAGGGGGCGGCCCAGTACTTC. Translating gives CASSQGAAQYF.

This clonotype was observed a handful of times. This rearrangement joins TRBV6-5 to TRBJ1-1; 9 nucleotides match TRBD1. Unmatched junction bases numbered 3, after V lost 5 bases and J lost 5 bases. The CDR3 loop spans 13 amino acids. Germline CDR1 MNHEY, CDR2 SVGAGI. CDR3 sequence: CASSAGQGTEAFF. The CDR3 DNA reads TGTGCCAGCAGTGCAGGACAGGGGACTGAAGCTTTCTTT.

This clonotype was counted a few times. The chain carries TRBV7-9 and TRBJ1-5, with D hard to call. V was clipped by 3 bases and J by 0 bases, with 6 bases between them. The CDR3 extends over 14 amino acids. CDR1 is SEHNR and CDR2 is FQNEAQ in the germline V gene (reference sequence). CDR3: CASSFESSNQPQHF. The CDR3 coding sequence is TGTGCCAGCAGCTTTGAAAGTAGCAATCAGCCCCAGCATTTT.

The sample holds many counts of this clonotype. The chain links TRBV19 to TRBJ2-3; 7 nucleotides align to TRBD1. The CDR3 loop spans 16 amino acids. With 5 bases clipped from V and 3 bases from J, the junction kept 11 bases outside the gene matches. CDR1 is LNHDA and CDR2 is SQIVND in the germline V gene (reference sequence). In nucleotides, the CDR3 is TGTGCCAGTAGTTCCCCCTCCGGGACAGCGACAGATACGCAGTATTTT. Its translation is CASSSPSGTATDTQYF.

The sample holds one count of this clonotype. V gene TRBV28 combines with J gene TRBJ2-7, with a tentative D call TRBD2 (6 bases). CDR3 length: 16 amino acids. CDR1 is MDHEN and CDR2 is SYDVKM in the germline V gene. The ends were cut back, 6 bases at V and 3 bases at J, with 21 bases in the middle. CDR3 amino acids: CASRWKPGDSDYEQYF. DNA of the CDR3: TGTGCCAGCAGGTGGAAACCGGGAGACTCAGACTACGAGCAGTACTTC.

The chain joins TRBV27 to TRBJ1-2; D ambiguous. Germline-derived CDR1 and CDR2 are MNHEY and SMNVEV (reference sequence). Trimming cost V 7 bases and J 5 bases, with 11 bases left between them. The CDR3 is made up of 12 amino acids. The CDR3: CASTSWGYGYTF. The CDR3 nucleotides read TGTGCCAGCACTAGCTGGGGTTATGGCTACACCTTC.

This clonotype has only a few counts. The chain links TRBV7-3 to TRBJ2-7; D call uncertain. Germline V CDR1 and CDR2: SGHTA, FQGTGA. V lost 5 bases to trimming and J lost 1 base, with 12 bases between them. This CDR3 is built from 14 residues. CDR3 sequence: CASSPQIGSYEQYF. In DNA form, the CDR3 reads TGTGCCAGCAGCCCACAGATCGGGTCCTACGAGCAGTACTTC.

This clonotype has just a few counts. V usage is TRBV29-1 and J usage is TRBJ2-3; a weak D match, TRBD2 (6 bases). This CDR3 is 15 amino acids long. The ends were cut back, 1 base at V and 1 base at J, with 12 bases in the middle. Germline V lookup: CDR1 SQVTM, CDR2 ANQGSEA. CDR3 coding DNA: TGCAGCGTTGAAGCCCGAGCGGGCCGCACAGATACGCAGTATTTT. Protein sequence: CSVEARAGRTDTQYF.

The chain combines TRBV11-2 with TRBJ2-1; TRBD2 agrees at 7 bases. Germline CDR1 and CDR2: SGHAT and FQNNGV. V was clipped by 5 bases and J by 4 bases; unmatched bases: 11. This CDR3 has 16 amino acids. Written as DNA, the CDR3 is TGTGCCAGCAGCACCCTGCGGGAGAGGGCTTACAATGAGCAGTTCTTC. Translation: CASSTLRERAYNEQFF.

This clonotype was counted between two and nine times. The chain employs TRBV5-1 and TRBJ1-3, with TRBD1 as a possible D gene (6 bases). Trimming removed 0 bases at V and 0 bases at J, with 13 bases between. The V gene's germline CDR1 is SGHRS and CDR2 YFSETQ. This CDR3 has 17 amino acids. CDR3 nucleotide sequence: TGCGCCAGCAGCTTGGGTCAGGGGACCTACTCTGGAAACACCATATATTTT. This sequence encodes CASSLGQGTYSGNTIYF.

This clonotype counts as medium-sized. The chain couples TRBV28 to TRBJ1-5, with D hard to call. Trimming pared 3 bases from V and 2 bases from J, leaving 11 bases between. CDR1 is MDHEN and CDR2 is SYDVKM in the germline V gene. This CDR3 spans 15 amino acids. Here the CDR3 DNA reads TGTGCCAGCAGTTTGGCGGCCGGGGGCAATCAGCCCCAGCATTTT. This encodes CASSLAAGGNQPQHF.

This chain links TRBV27 with TRBJ2-3; D remains ambiguous. With 4 bases removed from V and 3 bases from J, the gap between germline ends came to 5 bases. The CDR3 is 12 amino acids. The germline CDR1 and CDR2 sequences are MNHEY and SMNVEV (reference sequence). In DNA form, the CDR3 reads TGTGCCAGCAGTTCCAGAACAGATACGCAGTATTTT. Its translation is CASSSRTDTQYF.

At least ten counts were recorded for this clonotype. The genes are TRBV12-3 or TRBV12-4 and TRBJ1-1; D call uncertain. The CDR3 is 14 residues long. Trimming removed 8 bases at V and 1 base at J, with 14 bases between. CDR3 protein: CASEPGLGNTEAFF. The CDR3 DNA reads as TGTGCCAGCGAGCCAGGCCTTGGGAACACTGAAGCTTTCTTT.

This clonotype was seen repeatedly, ten times or more. V is TRBV18 and J is TRBJ1-4; D gene uncertain. Trimming stripped 3 bases from V and 7 bases from J, with 18 bases between. The germline CDR1 and CDR2 sequences are KGHSH and LQKENI. CDR3 length equals 16 residues. CDR3 region: CASSPSLIRSSEKLFF. The CDR3 DNA sequence: TGTGCCAGCTCACCCTCCCTGATCCGGAGCAGTGAAAAACTGTTTTTT.

J is TRBJ1-1 and V is TRBV10-3; D unresolved. CDR3 length: 15 residues. The V gene lost 3 bases and the J gene lost 1 base, with 12 bases spanning the gap. Germline lookup yields CDR1 ENHRY and CDR2 SYGVKD. The chain's CDR3 is CAISDPAGENTEAFF. The CDR3 nucleotides are TGTGCCATCAGTGACCCGGCAGGAGAGAACACTGAAGCTTTCTTT.

The J gene is TRBJ2-2, the V gene TRBV7-8; D perhaps matches TRBD1 (5 bases). Per the germline V gene, CDR1 is SGHVS and CDR2 is FQNEAQ. The CDR3 sequence is 14 residues long. Deletions cut 3 bases from V and 5 bases from J, with 10 bases between. This chain's CDR3 is CASSFVAGTGELFF. The CDR3 DNA follows: TGTGCCAGCAGCTTTGTCGCAGGGACCGGGGAGCTGTTTTTT.